This T cell receptor (beta chain) was profiled in a study of shared clonotypes between healthy human individuals. Germline lookup yields CDR1 MNHNY and CDR2 SVGAGI (reference sequence). CDR3 size: 14 residues. J gave up 1 base and V 6 bases, and 4 bases lay outside the gene matches. Sequencing used immunoSEQ multiplex PCR; TCRdb keeps in-frame clones, though not all of them. This table has roughly 2,000,000 clones, roughly 95% appearing once. Terminally differentiated effector memory CD45RA+ cells were excluded from the naive CD8 cells, which were CD45RO-negative and positively selected for CCR7. Notes on the study in general: Non-shared clonotypes had lower generation probabilities than those shared by all four donors.

A note on this clone: The antigen remains undetermined.

Sequenced sample: naive CD8+ T cells sorted from blood. The TCR was taken from a man younger than 30 in good health. The chain uses TRBV6-6 and TRBJ2-5, with 8 nucleotides matching TRBD1. CDR3: CASSPRGPQETQYF. CDR3 nucleotide sequence: TGTGCCAGCAGCCCCAGGGGGCCCCAAGAGACCCAGTACTTC.